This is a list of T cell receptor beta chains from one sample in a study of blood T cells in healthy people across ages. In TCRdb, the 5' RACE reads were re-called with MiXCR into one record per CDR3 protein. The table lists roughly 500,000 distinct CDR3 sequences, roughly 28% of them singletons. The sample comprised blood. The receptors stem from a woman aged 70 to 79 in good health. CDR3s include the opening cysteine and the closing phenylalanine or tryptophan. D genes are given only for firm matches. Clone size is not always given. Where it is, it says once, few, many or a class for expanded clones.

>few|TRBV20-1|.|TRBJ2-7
TGCAGTGCTAGAGAGTTGACCACCTACGAGCAGTACTTC
CSARELTTYEQYF
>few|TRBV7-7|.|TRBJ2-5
TGTGCCAGCAGCTTTTCAGGAGATGGGTGTCGGGAGACCCAGTACTTC
CASSFSGDGCRETQYF
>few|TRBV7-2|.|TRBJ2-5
TGTGCCAGCAGCGCCTGGTGGGAGACCCAGTACTTC
CASSAWWETQYF
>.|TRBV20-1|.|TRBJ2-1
TGCAGTGCTAGTTTCCGAGGTGTTTCCTACAATGAGCAGTTCTTC
CSASFRGVSYNEQFF
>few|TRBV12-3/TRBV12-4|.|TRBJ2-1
TGTGCCAGCTCCCCGGCGGGCAACTCGCATGAGCAGTTCTTC
CASSPAGNSHEQFF
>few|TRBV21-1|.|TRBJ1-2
TGTGCCAGCAGCAAATACGCAGCCGGGACAGGGGATAACTATGGCTACACCTTC
CASSKYAAGTGDNYGYTF
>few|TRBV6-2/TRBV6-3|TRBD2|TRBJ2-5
TGTGCCAGCAGTTATTGGGGACTAGCGGGTAAAGAGACCCAGTACTTC
CASSYWGLAGKETQYF
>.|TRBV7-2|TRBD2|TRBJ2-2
TGTGCCAGCAAAAAGAGCGGGGGGGCGGACGGGGAGCTGTTTTTT
CASKKSGGADGELFF
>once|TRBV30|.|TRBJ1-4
TGTGCCTGGAGTGTACAGACAGGTAGAAATGAAAAACTGTTTTTT
CAWSVQTGRNEKLFF
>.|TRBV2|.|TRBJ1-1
TGTGCCAGCAAGCTTGAGGAGAACACTGAAGCTTTCTTT
CASKLEENTEAFF
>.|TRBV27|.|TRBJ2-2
TGTGCCAGCGGTCCCCGTGACGGGTCGAACACCGGGGAGCTGTTTTTT
CASGPRDGSNTGELFF
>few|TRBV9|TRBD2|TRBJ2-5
TGTGCCAGCAGCGCCAGCGGGGGGGCTTTAGAGACCCAGTACTTC
CASSASGGALETQYF
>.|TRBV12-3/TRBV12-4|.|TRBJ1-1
TGTGCCAGCAGTCAACAGGGACCAAACACTGAAGCTTTCTTT
CASSQQGPNTEAFF
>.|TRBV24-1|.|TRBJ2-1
TGTGCCACCAGTGTCGGGAGTAGCAATGAGCAGTTCTTC
CATSVGSSNEQFF
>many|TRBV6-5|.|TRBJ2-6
TGTGCCAGCAGTTACTCGCACTATGGGGGGTCCAAGTTCTCTGGGGCCAACGTCCTGACTTTC
CASSYSHYGGSKFSGANVLTF
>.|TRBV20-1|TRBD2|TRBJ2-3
TGCAGTGCTAGAAGTCAGACTCTAGCGGACACAGATGCGCAGTATTTT
CSARSQTLADTDAQYF
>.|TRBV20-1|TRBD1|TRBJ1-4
TGCAGTGCTAGAGGTGGGACAGTCGATAATGAAAAACTGTTTTTT
CSARGGTVDNEKLFF
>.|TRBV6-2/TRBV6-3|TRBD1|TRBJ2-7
TGTGCCAGCATCCTCGTATCGGGACAGAGAGACTCCTACGAGCAGTACTTC
CASILVSGQRDSYEQYF
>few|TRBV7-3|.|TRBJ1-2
TGTGCCAGCAGCCTAGCTTCGGGCCCTAACTATGGCTACACCTTC
CASSLASGPNYGYTF
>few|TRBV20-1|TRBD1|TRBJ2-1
TGCAGTGCTAGAGTTGGGGGACAGGGAATGGACAATGAGCAGTTCTTC
CSARVGGQGMDNEQFF
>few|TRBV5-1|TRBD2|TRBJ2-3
TGCACCAGCAGCTTACCCGGACTAGCGGGGGCAAAAGATACGCAGTATTTT
CTSSLPGLAGAKDTQYF
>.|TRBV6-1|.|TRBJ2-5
TGTGCCAGCAGTGGATCGGTTCACCGCCAAGAGACCCAGTACTTC
CASSGSVHRQETQYF
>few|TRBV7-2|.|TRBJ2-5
TGTGCCAGCAGCTTAGTTGGGCACCTGCAAGAGACCCAGTACTTC
CASSLVGHLQETQYF
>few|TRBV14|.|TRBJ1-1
TGTGCCAGCAGCCAAGGGGTAAGGGGAGCTTTCTTT
CASSQGVRGAFF
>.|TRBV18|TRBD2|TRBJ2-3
TGTGCCAGCTCGGGACTAGCGGCAGATACGCAGTATTTT
CASSGLAADTQYF
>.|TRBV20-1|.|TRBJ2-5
TGCAGTGCTCTAGAAGGCCTGGGGGTGGAGACCCAGTACTTC
CSALEGLGVETQYF
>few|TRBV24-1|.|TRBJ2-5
TGTGCCACCAGTGATTCGTCCCCGGCGGGTTTCCAAGAGACCCAGTACTTC
CATSDSSPAGFQETQYF
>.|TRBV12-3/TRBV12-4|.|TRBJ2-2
TGTGCCAGCAGCGTGGATGGGACCGGGGAGCTGTTTTTT
CASSVDGTGELFF
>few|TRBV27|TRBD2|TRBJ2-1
TGTGCCAGCAGTTCACCACTAGCGGGGGGTTACAATGAGCAGTTCTTC
CASSSPLAGGYNEQFF
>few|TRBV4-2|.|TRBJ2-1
TGTGCCAGCAGCGGCGGTTTCTCCTACAATGAGCAGTTCTTC
CASSGGFSYNEQFF
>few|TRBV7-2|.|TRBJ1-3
TGTGCCAGCAGCCCCCGGGAGTTTCCTGGAAACACCATATATTTT
CASSPREFPGNTIYF
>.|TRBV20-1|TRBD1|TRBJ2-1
TGCAGTGCTAGATCCCCCGACAGGGGGCCTTTGGATGAGCAGTTCTTC
CSARSPDRGPLDEQFF
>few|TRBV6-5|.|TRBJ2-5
TGTGCCAGCAGTTACGGGGGCCGTCAAGAGACCCAGTACTTC
CASSYGGRQETQYF
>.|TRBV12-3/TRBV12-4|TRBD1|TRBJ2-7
TGTGCCAGCAAAGCGACAGGGGGGGTGTGGCAGTACTTC
CASKATGGVWQYF
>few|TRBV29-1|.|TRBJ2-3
TGCAGCGTCCCACTCCAGGGCACAGATACGCAGTATTTT
CSVPLQGTDTQYF
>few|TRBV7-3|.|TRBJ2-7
TGTGCCAGCAGGCGGGACCTTAATACCTACGAGCAGTACTTC
CASRRDLNTYEQYF